The 26 T cell receptor beta chains below were found in one sample sequenced in a study of Ad26.COV2.S vaccination and SARS-CoV-2 variants. Method: immunoSEQ multiplex PCR; TCRdb's copy keeps in-frame clones and lacks some. Among about 680,000 clones, more than 80% were seen once, and the ten largest hold approximately 1.5%. Treatment here: some 20 received Ad26.COV2.S at low or high dose, single or two shots; about 5 received placebo; per-sample allocation not given. The samples were gathered on day 63 after the first injection of vaccine or placebo. Sequencing used peripheral blood, obtained in a trial of Ad26.COV2.S vaccine versus placebo. The receptor set was obtained from a person aged 18-60 years who received the Ad26.COV2.S COVID-19 vaccine or a placebo.

A few counts support this clone. The identical CDR3 is also encoded by other nucleotide sequences in the sample. The chain joins TRBV19 to TRBJ1-1, with D uncertain. Germline CDR1 LNHDA, CDR2 SQIVND (reference sequence). Trimming shortened V by 0 bases and J by 0 bases, and 2 bases separated the two germline ends. The CDR3 extends over 13 amino acids. In DNA form, the CDR3 reads TGTGCCAGTAGTATAGAACTGAACACTGAAGCTTTCTTT. Protein sequence: CASSIELNTEAFF.

The J gene is TRBJ1-5, the V gene TRBV19; 9 nucleotides match TRBD1. J was trimmed by 5 bases and V by 3 bases; bases with no gene match: 5. This CDR3 is built from 15 residues. Germline lookup yields CDR1 LNHDA and CDR2 SQIVND (reference sequence). The CDR3 sequence is CASSILDRGDQPQHF. The CDR3 coding sequence is TGTGCCAGTAGTATCCTTGACAGGGGGGATCAGCCCCAGCATTTT.

The rearrangement links TRBV6-5 to TRBJ1-3; D gene uncertain. V was shortened by 4 bases and J by 0 bases, with 13 bases between the two germline ends. The germline CDR1 and CDR2 sequences are MNHEY and SVGAGI. CDR3 length: 16 amino acids. The CDR3 coding sequence is TGTGCCAGCAGTTCCCTCCTCGCGGTCTCTGGAAACACCATATATTTT. It encodes CASSSLLAVSGNTIYF.

The gene calls are TRBV5-4 and TRBJ1-1; D possibly corresponds to TRBD1 (5 bases). The CDR3 has 13 residues. The germline V and J ends were trimmed by 4 bases and 3 bases, with 10 bases remaining between them. Germline V lookup: CDR1 SGHNT, CDR2 YYREEE (reference sequence). The CDR3 here is CASSAGRDTEAFF. For the CDR3, the DNA is TGTGCCAGCAGCGCAGGGAGGGACACTGAAGCTTTCTTT.

This CDR3 reads CASSFKLAGTGRYEQYF. The CDR3 region has the DNA TGTGCCAGCAGTTTCAAACTCGCCGGGACAGGGAGGTACGAGCAGTACTTC. V gene TRBV7-2 combines with J gene TRBJ2-7; 9 bases are shared with TRBD1. Germline-derived CDR1 and CDR2 are SGHTA and FQGNSA. The CDR3 is made up of 17 amino acids. V trimming: 6 bases; J trimming: 4 bases; junction bases outside the gene matches: 16.

This rearrangement joins TRBV3-1 (or the pseudogene TRBV3-2) to TRBJ2-7; D gene uncertain. In germline, CDR1 is LGHDT, CDR2 YNNKEL (reference sequence). V gave up 4 bases and J gave up 5 bases, with 21 bases separating them. The CDR3 is 16 amino acids. As DNA, the CDR3 is TGTGCCAGCAGCCCTCCGAAGCTGGTCGGCTCTGACGAGCAGTACTTC. It is translated as CASSPPKLVGSDEQYF.

The rearrangement links TRBV3-1 (or the pseudogene TRBV3-2) to TRBJ1-1; D ambiguous. Germline values: CDR1 LGHDT, CDR2 YNNKEL (reference sequence). The V end was cut by 2 bases, the J end by 1 base, with 11 bases between. This CDR3 comprises 15 residues. DNA for the CDR3: TGTGCCAGCAGCCAATGGGAGACACCGAACACTGAAGCTTTCTTT. Protein: CASSQWETPNTEAFF.

The chain joins TRBV19 to TRBJ1-4; 7 nucleotides match TRBD1. Germline values: CDR1 LNHDA, CDR2 SQIVND (reference sequence). V dropped 5 bases and J dropped 0; count of bases not matched to a gene: 3. The CDR3 length is 15 residues. DNA of the CDR3: TGTGCCAGTAGTTCGCAGGGGGCAACTAATGAAAAACTGTTTTTT. Translation gives CASSSQGATNEKLFF.

This sequence joins TRBV15 and TRBJ1-2; D not certain. The CDR3 extends over 15 amino acids. Germline assignment: CDR1 LNHNV and CDR2 YYDKDF (reference sequence). Trimming shortened V by 0 bases and J by 4 bases, and 12 bases separated the two germline ends. DNA for the CDR3: TGTGCCACCAGCAGAGATTTTACAGCCCTCTATGGCTACACCTTC. Protein sequence: CATSRDFTALYGYTF.

The CDR3 spells CATSDRGATQYF. CDR3 coding DNA: TGTGCCACCAGTGACCGAGGGGCGACCCAGTACTTC. The rearrangement uses TRBV24-1 and TRBJ2-5, with D perhaps assigned TRBD1 or TRBD2 (5 bases each). The CDR3 sequence is 12 residues long. The germline CDR1 and CDR2 sequences are KGHDR and SFDVKD. The ends were cut back, 4 bases at V and 7 bases at J, with 9 bases in the middle.

The V call is TRBV27, the J call TRBJ1-6; D is undetermined. The germline CDR1 and CDR2 sequences are MNHEY and SMNVEV (reference sequence). Trimming left V 3 bases short and J 11 bases short, with 8 bases between. There are 12 residues in the CDR3. CDR3 nucleotides: TGTGCCAGCAGTTTGGGCAACCCACCCCTCCACTTT. This codes for CASSLGNPPLHF.

The chain joins TRBV19 to TRBJ2-2; D possibly corresponds to TRBD2 (5 bases). Trimming stripped 3 bases from V and 8 bases from J, with 19 bases between. The CDR3 spans 16 residues. Germline assignment: CDR1 LNHDA and CDR2 SQIVND (reference sequence). CDR3 sequence (DNA): TGTGCCAGTAGTATTCGAGCGGATCATCCGGGGGGGGAGCTGTTTTTT. This sequence encodes CASSIRADHPGGELFF.

V gene TRBV19 combines with J gene TRBJ1-6; 11 nucleotides match TRBD1. The trim removed 5 bases at V and 11 bases at J, leaving 5 bases unmatched. Germline V gene sequence: CDR1 LNHDA, CDR2 SQIVND (reference sequence). This CDR3 comprises 14 residues. CDR3 coding DNA: TGTGCCAGTAGTGTCCGGGACAGGGGGACACCCCTCCACTTT. It yields the protein CASSVRDRGTPLHF.

In this sample, this clone turned up once. V is TRBV19 and J is TRBJ2-7; TRBD2 aligns across 7 bases. Germline CDR1 is LNHDA and CDR2 is SQIVND (reference sequence). V dropped 4 bases and J dropped 0; count of bases not matched to a gene: 3. This CDR3 region has 14 residues. The CDR3 loop reads CASSTRLASYEQYF. CDR3 sequence (DNA): TGTGCCAGTAGTACCCGACTAGCCTCCTACGAGCAGTACTTC.

This chain uses TRBV19 with TRBJ2-5, with 7 bases that match TRBD1. V dropped 2 bases and J dropped 4; count of bases not matched to a gene: 7. Germline CDR1 LNHDA, CDR2 SQIVND (reference sequence). This CDR3 is 15 amino acids long. CDR3 sequence: CASSITRTGAETQYF. The DNA of the CDR3 is TGTGCCAGTAGTATAACCCGAACAGGGGCAGAGACCCAGTACTTC.

This chain links TRBV4-3 with TRBJ1-3; D call uncertain. Germline V lookup: CDR1 LGHNA, CDR2 YSLEER. V was cut by 0 bases and J by 14 bases, with 17 bases left in between. This CDR3 is built from 14 residues. In nucleotides, the CDR3 is TGCGCCAGCAGCCAAGATAGTCTTACCCCTACCGTATATTTT. Residues: CASSQDSLTPTVYF.

This clone was found once. This chain joins TRBV6-1 and TRBJ1-1; 11 bases line up with TRBD1. This CDR3 is 13 amino acids long. V gave up 1 base and J gave up 11 bases; unmatched junction bases: 3. Germline loops: CDR1 MNHNS, CDR2 SASEGT. CDR3 DNA: TGTGCCAGCAGTGAAGGGACAGGGGGCGCGGCTTTCTTT. Amino acids: CASSEGTGGAAFF.

V is TRBV7-8 and J is TRBJ1-4, with D unresolved. This CDR3 has 17 amino acids. Trimming removed 3 bases from V and 0 bases from J, with 14 bases in between. Germline V CDR1 and CDR2: SGHVS, FQNEAQ. CDR3 sequence: CASSFRVFLATNEKLFF. Written as DNA, the CDR3 is TGTGCCAGCAGCTTTCGGGTCTTTTTAGCAACTAATGAAAAACTGTTTTTT.

The chain has TRBV9 and TRBJ2-1; 7 positions match TRBD2. V shed 0 bases, J shed 4 bases, and the junction held 7 bases outside the gene matches. Looked up from germline, CDR1 is SGDLS and CDR2 is YYNGEE. The CDR3 is 16 residues long. The CDR3 coding sequence is TGTGCCAGCAGCGTAGGGGGCGGGAGTGGGTACAATGAGCAGTTCTTC. Amino acid sequence: CASSVGGGSGYNEQFF.

With respect to this clone: The identical CDR3 is also encoded by other nucleotide sequences in the sample. V usage is TRBV12-3 or TRBV12-4 and J usage is TRBJ2-5, with D unresolved. The CDR3 runs 11 residues. Trimming took 6 bases from V and 5 from J, leaving 7 bases between them. CDR3 DNA: TGTGCCAGCAGCCTGGGGGAGACCCAGTACTTC. It encodes CASSLGETQYF.

The gene calls are TRBV7-2 and TRBJ1-1; D perhaps matches TRBD1 (5 bases). The length of the CDR3 is 16 residues. Germline CDR1 is SGHTA and CDR2 is FQGNSA. Trimming stripped 3 bases from V and 2 bases from J, with 16 bases between. CDR3 DNA: TGTGCCAGCAGCTTGGACACCTTCTCTCTCAACACTGAAGCTTTCTTT. Translation gives CASSLDTFSLNTEAFF.

This chain uses TRBV7-6 with TRBJ2-2; no clear D. CDR3 size: 12 residues. Germline V CDR1 and CDR2: SGHVS, FNYEAQ. The ends were cut back, 7 bases at V and 1 base at J, with 4 bases in the middle. CDR3 residues: CASTMNTGELFF. CDR3 nucleotide sequence: TGTGCCAGCACCATGAACACCGGGGAGCTGTTTTTT.

The chain couples TRBV2 to TRBJ2-7; TRBD2 matches 7 bases. V gave up 9 bases and J gave up 7 bases; unmatched junction bases: 12. The CDR3 extends over 13 amino acids. Germline values: CDR1 SNHLY, CDR2 FYNNEI. The CDR3 reads CASKGGRTGEQYF. The CDR3 DNA reads TGTGCCAGTAAGGGCGGGAGAACGGGTGAGCAGTACTTC.

The rearrangement joins TRBV19 to TRBJ1-2; no clear D. The CDR3 has 13 residues. CDR1 and CDR2 (germline): LNHDA, SQIVND (reference sequence). The germline V and J ends were trimmed by 7 bases and 0 bases, with 9 bases remaining between them. The DNA of the CDR3 is TGTGCCAGTACAGGCAGCCCTAACTATGGCTACACCTTC. It codes for CASTGSPNYGYTF.

This rearrangement joins TRBV19 to TRBJ2-7; D is possibly TRBD2 (6 bases). Germline-derived CDR1 and CDR2 are LNHDA and SQIVND (reference sequence). V lost 1 base to trimming and J lost 1 base, with 20 bases between them. The CDR3 runs to 18 residues. CDR3 sequence (DNA): TGTGCCAGTAGTATAGGAAGGGGAGGTGGTGGAGATTCCTACGAGCAGTACTTC. Amino acid sequence: CASSIGRGGGGDSYEQYF.

This chain uses TRBV11-2 with TRBJ2-1; tentatively, D is TRBD1 or TRBD2 (6 bases each). Germline-derived CDR1 and CDR2 are SGHAT and FQNNGV. Trimming stripped 5 bases from V and 6 bases from J, with 14 bases between. CDR3 size: 14 residues. CDR3 sequence: CASSSTRGGNEQFF. CDR3 nucleotide sequence: TGTGCCAGCAGCAGCACCAGGGGAGGCAATGAGCAGTTCTTC.